These 6 T cell receptor beta chains originate from one sample sequenced in a study of shared T cell receptors in the human thymus. TCRdb's copy holds only in-frame clones and misses some; the assay was immunoSEQ multiplex PCR. The data hold more than 300,000 clones, with 95% observed a single time. Sequenced material: thymocytes. The receptors here all came from a human donor.

A word on this clone: Germline is not matched at one junction end, which may reflect a read error. The chain recombines TRBV10-3 with TRBJ2-1; D is ambiguous. There are 14 residues in the CDR3. Per germline, CDR1 ENHRY and CDR2 SYGVKD. The CDR3 bases are TGTGCCATCAGCGAGTTTAGGGCCGAAAGTGAGCAGTTCTTC. Translation: CAISEFRAESEQFF.

The rearrangement links TRBV28 to TRBJ2-1; possible D gene TRBD2, 6 bases. The CDR3 length is 15 residues. Germline V gene sequence: CDR1 MDHEN, CDR2 SYDVKM. The ends were cut back, 4 bases at V and 4 bases at J, with 14 bases in the middle. The CDR3 spells CASSSSGLLYNEQFF. DNA of the CDR3: TGTGCCAGCAGTTCAAGCGGGCTGCTTTACAATGAGCAGTTCTTC.

About this clone itself: The junction departs from germline at one end; a sequencing error may be responsible. The chain couples TRBV7-7 to TRBJ2-5; D is undetermined. Germline V gene data show CDR1 as SSHAT and CDR2 as FNYEAQ (reference sequence). The CDR3 has 14 residues. The CDR3 loop reads CASSLVPPQETQYF. The CDR3 DNA reads as TGTGCTAGCAGCTTAGTGCCTCCTCAAGAGACCCAGTACTTC.

To note about this clone: The sample has other DNA sequences that encode this CDR3 too. The chain uses TRBV6-5 and TRBJ1-1; no clear D gene. The CDR3 has 13 amino acids. V lost 6 bases and J lost 2, with 10 bases in between. Germline CDR1 and CDR2: MNHEY and SVGAGI. The CDR3 nucleotides are TGTGCCAGCAGCCCTACAGTAAACACTGAAGCTTTCTTT. Translated, it gives CASSPTVNTEAFF.

The genes are TRBV19 and TRBJ2-6; weak D call: TRBD1 (5 bases). Germline loops: CDR1 LNHDA, CDR2 SQIVND (reference sequence). V gave up 3 bases and J gave up 3 bases, with 15 bases separating them. The CDR3 consists of 17 residues. CDR3 residues: CASSMGDSRYGANVLTF. The CDR3 DNA sequence: TGTGCCAGTAGTATGGGTGACAGTCGCTATGGGGCCAACGTCCTGACTTTC.

The chain combines TRBV28 with TRBJ2-7, with a tentative D call TRBD1 (7 bases). V gave up 7 bases and J gave up 5 bases, with 21 bases separating them. This CDR3 spans 15 amino acids. Germline CDR1 and CDR2: MDHEN and SYDVKM. The CDR3, as DNA: TGTGCCAGCACTCCCAGGGGGGACATAAGACACGAGCAGTACTTC. It codes for CASTPRGDIRHEQYF.